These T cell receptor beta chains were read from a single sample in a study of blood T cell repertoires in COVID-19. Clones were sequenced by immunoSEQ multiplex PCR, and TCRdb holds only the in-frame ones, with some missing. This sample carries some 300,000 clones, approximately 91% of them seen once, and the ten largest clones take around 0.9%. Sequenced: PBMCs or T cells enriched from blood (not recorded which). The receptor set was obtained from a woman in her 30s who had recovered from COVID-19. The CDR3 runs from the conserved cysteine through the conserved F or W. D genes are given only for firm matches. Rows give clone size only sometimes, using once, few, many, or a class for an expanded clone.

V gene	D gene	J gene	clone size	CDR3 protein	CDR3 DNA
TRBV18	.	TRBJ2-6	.	CASRITGKGQTGANVLTF	TGTGCCAGTAGGATAACGGGAAAAGGTCAGACTGGGGCCAACGTCCTGACTTTC
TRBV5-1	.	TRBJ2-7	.	CASSLSQGYEQYF	TGCGCCAGCAGCTTATCCCAGGGTTACGAGCAGTACTTC
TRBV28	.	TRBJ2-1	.	CASSLGHNEQFF	TGTGCCAGCAGTTTAGGCCACAATGAGCAGTTCTTC
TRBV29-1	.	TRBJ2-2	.	CSVEDPRGFTGELFF	TGCAGCGTTGAAGATCCCCGGGGGTTCACCGGGGAGCTGTTTTTT
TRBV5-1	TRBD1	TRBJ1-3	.	CASSSGQGGNTIYF	TGCGCCAGCAGCTCGGGACAGGGGGGAAACACCATATATTTT
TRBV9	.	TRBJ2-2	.	CASSVSTLQGNTGELFF	TGTGCCAGCAGCGTCTCAACCCTCCAGGGAAACACCGGGGAGCTGTTTTTT
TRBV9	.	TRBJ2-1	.	CASSAVLRGNEQFF	TGTGCCAGCAGCGCGGTTCTACGGGGCAATGAGCAGTTCTTC
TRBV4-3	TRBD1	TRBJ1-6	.	CASSRTGTVYNSPLHF	TGCGCCAGCAGCCGAACCGGGACAGTGTATAATTCACCCCTCCACTTT
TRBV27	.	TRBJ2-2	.	CASSYLGGTGELFF	TGTGCCAGCAGTTATCTCGGGGGAACCGGGGAGCTGTTTTTT
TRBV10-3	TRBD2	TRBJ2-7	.	CAIRGQSDVAGGPYRYEQYF	TGTGCCATCAGAGGACAGTCGGACGTGGCGGGAGGACCCTACCGGTACGAGCAGTACTTC
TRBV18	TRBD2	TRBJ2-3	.	CASSPGLAGGPDTQYF	TGTGCCAGCTCACCCGGACTAGCGGGAGGCCCCGATACGCAGTATTTT
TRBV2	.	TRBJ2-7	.	CASSEQGSYEQYF	TGTGCCAGCAGTGAACAGGGTTCCTACGAGCAGTACTTC
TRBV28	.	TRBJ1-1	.	CASSFGTPYRVPLGAFF	TGTGCCAGCAGTTTTGGGACACCCTACCGAGTCCCCCTAGGAGCTTTCTTT
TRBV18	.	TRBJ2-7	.	CASSPQDHSLYEQYF	TGTGCCAGCTCACCACAAGACCACAGTCTCTACGAGCAGTACTTC
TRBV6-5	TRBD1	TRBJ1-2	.	CASKGTGLFGYTF	TGTGCCAGCAAGGGGACAGGGCTCTTTGGCTACACCTTC
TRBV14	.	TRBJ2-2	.	CASSQQRTNTGELFF	TGTGCCAGCAGCCAACAGCGGACGAACACCGGGGAGCTGTTTTTT
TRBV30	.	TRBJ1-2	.	CAWRGEGYGGYTF	TGTGCCTGGAGGGGGGAGGGATATGGCGGCTACACCTTC
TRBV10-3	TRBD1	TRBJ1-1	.	CATRGQGRENTEAFF	TGTGCCACCCGCGGACAGGGGCGGGAGAACACTGAAGCTTTCTTT
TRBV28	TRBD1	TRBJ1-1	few	CASLGTGGVKAFF	TGTGCCAGCCTCGGGACAGGGGGCGTGAAAGCTTTCTTT
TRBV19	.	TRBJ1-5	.	CASNLAQLTGLNQPQHF	TGTGCCAGTAACCTCGCCCAATTGACAGGCCTCAATCAGCCCCAGCATTTT
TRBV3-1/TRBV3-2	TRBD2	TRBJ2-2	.	CASRGRGGTGELFF	TGTGCCAGCAGGGGGAGGGGAGGAACCGGGGAGCTGTTTTTT
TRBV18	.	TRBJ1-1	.	CASSSFRQVGTEAFF	TGTGCCAGCTCATCTTTCCGACAGGTGGGCACTGAAGCTTTCTTT
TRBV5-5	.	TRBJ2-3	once	CASSQSTDTQYF	TGTGCCAGCAGCCAATCAACAGATACGCAGTATTTT
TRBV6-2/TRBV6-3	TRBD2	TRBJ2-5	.	CASSGLDKETQYF	TGTGCCAGCAGTGGACTAGATAAAGAGACCCAGTACTTC
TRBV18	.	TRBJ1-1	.	CASSPGRGTVNTEAFF	TGTGCCAGCTCACCAGGGCGGGGGACGGTGAACACTGAAGCTTTCTTT
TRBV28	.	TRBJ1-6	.	CASSRPGSTRAGVDSPLHF	TGTGCCAGCAGCCGCCCCGGATCTACCCGGGCAGGGGTGGATTCACCCCTCCACTTT
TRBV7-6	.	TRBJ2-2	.	CASSLGTPNTGELFF	TGTGCCAGCAGCTTAGGGACACCAAACACCGGGGAGCTGTTTTTT
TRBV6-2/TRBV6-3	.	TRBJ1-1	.	CASSQIGDTEAFF	TGTGCCAGCAGTCAGATCGGGGACACTGAAGCTTTCTTT
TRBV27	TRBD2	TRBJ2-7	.	CASGLTSGRRYEQYF	TGTGCCAGTGGCCTGACTAGCGGGAGGAGGTACGAGCAGTACTTC
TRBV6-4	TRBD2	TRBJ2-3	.	CASSETSGTDTQYF	TGTGCCAGCAGTGAGACTAGCGGCACAGATACGCAGTATTTT
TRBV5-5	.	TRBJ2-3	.	CASSYFISTDTQYF	TGTGCCAGCAGTTACTTTATAAGCACAGATACGCAGTATTTT
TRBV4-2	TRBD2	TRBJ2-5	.	CASSQQLASQETQYF	TGTGCCAGCAGCCAACAACTAGCGTCCCAAGAGACCCAGTACTTC
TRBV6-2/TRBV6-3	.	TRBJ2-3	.	CASSQRLRADTQYF	TGTGCCAGCAGCCAGCGGCTTCGAGCAGATACGCAGTATTTT
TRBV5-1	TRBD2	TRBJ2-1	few	CASSLERGDNEQFF	TGCGCCAGCAGCTTGGAGCGGGGGGACAATGAGCAGTTCTTC
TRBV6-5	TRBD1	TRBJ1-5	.	CASRPDRSQPQHF	TGTGCCAGCAGACCGGACAGGTCACAGCCCCAGCATTTT
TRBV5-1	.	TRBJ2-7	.	CASSSTGTYYEQYF	TGCGCCAGCAGCAGCACCGGGACTTACTACGAGCAGTACTTC
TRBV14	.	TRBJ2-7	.	CASSQDSLLNYEQYF	TGTGCCAGCAGCCAAGACTCTCTTTTAAACTACGAGCAGTACTTC
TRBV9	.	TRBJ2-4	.	CASSEGAKNIQYF	TGTGCCAGCAGTGAGGGAGCCAAAAACATTCAGTACTTC
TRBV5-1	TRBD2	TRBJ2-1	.	CASIGLAGAQYGNEQFF	TGCGCCAGCATTGGACTAGCGGGAGCCCAATACGGCAATGAGCAGTTCTTC
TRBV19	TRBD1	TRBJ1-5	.	CASSIDQLWGTGGDQPQHF	TGTGCCAGTAGTATAGATCAGCTCTGGGGGACAGGGGGCGATCAGCCCCAGCATTTT
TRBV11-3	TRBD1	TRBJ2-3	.	CASSPGQGNTDTQYF	TGTGCCAGCAGCCCAGGACAGGGGAACACAGATACGCAGTATTTT
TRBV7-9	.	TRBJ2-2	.	CASSLRQVATGELFF	TGTGCCAGCAGCTTACGTCAGGTGGCGACCGGGGAGCTGTTTTTT
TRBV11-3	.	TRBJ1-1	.	CASSLASNTEAFF	TGTGCCAGCAGCTTAGCATCGAACACTGAAGCTTTCTTT
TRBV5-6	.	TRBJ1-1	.	CASTAPGSFLSTEAFF	TGTGCCAGCACCGCCCCAGGGTCGTTTTTGAGCACTGAAGCTTTCTTT
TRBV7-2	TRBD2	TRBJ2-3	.	CASSPREGSTDTQYF	TGTGCCAGCAGTCCCCGGGAGGGGAGCACAGATACGCAGTATTTT
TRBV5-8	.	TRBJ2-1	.	CASSPVDGAYNEQFF	TGTGCCAGCAGCCCCGTCGACGGAGCCTACAATGAGCAGTTCTTC
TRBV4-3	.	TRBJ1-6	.	CASSHDIRVSSYNSPLHF	TGCGCCAGCAGCCACGATATCAGGGTTAGCTCCTATAATTCACCCCTCCACTTT
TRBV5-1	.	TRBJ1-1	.	CASSLEGPRGTEAFF	TGCGCCAGCAGCTTGGAGGGCCCCCGGGGAACTGAAGCTTTCTTT